A selection of T cell receptor beta chains follows, all from one sample in a study of lymphopenia after photon versus proton radiotherapy. Only in-frame clones appear in the TCRdb table, and some are missing; sequencing was by immunoSEQ multiplex PCR. Of 150,000 to 200,000 clones listed, 88% are singletons. Material: peripheral blood, obtained from a patient treated with photon-based radiotherapy. The receptors were sampled from a man in his forties or fifties with gastric cancer. The CDR3 runs from the conserved cysteine through the conserved F or W.

>17|TRBJ2-2|TRBV11-3
CASSLGGLAGGTGELFF
>15|TRBJ1-4|TRBV7-8
CASSLWEGGDEKLFF
>14|TRBJ2-5|TRBV5-1
CASSRRPDGETQYF
>19|TRBJ2-5|TRBV1
CTSSTRKGLAGGGRETQYF
>16|TRBJ1-5|TRBV7-2
CASSASPGGAYQPQHF
>15|TRBJ2-3|TRBV30
CAWSTTGGGTDTQYF
>12|TRBJ2-3|TRBV5-6
CASSSAGSTQYF
>14|TRBJ2-7|TRBV2
CASSDTGGSGEQYF
>19|TRBJ2-1|TRBV7-9
CASSLGTSGREIGYNEQFF
>19|TRBJ2-3|TRBV19
CASSIVAPEPGQGAGTQYF
>11|TRBJ1-2|TRBV20-1
CSANSPGGYTF
>14|TRBJ2-7|TRBV5-5
CASSPGQGPYEQYF
>16|TRBJ2-1|TRBV27
CASSPLLSGSNNEQFF
>12|TRBJ2-5|TRBV6-6
CASGKNKKTQYF
>14|TRBJ2-1|TRBV5-1
CASSSGRSGNEQFF
>14|TRBJ1-2|TRBV14
CASSQDRGYYGYTF
>16|TRBJ1-1|TRBV11-2
CASSLANRGRKAEAFF
>21|TRBJ2-3|TRBV21-1
CASSKAAGQGIFPPSTDTQYF
>11|TRBJ2-7|TRBV6-5
CASSSPLEQYF
>17|TRBJ2-4|TRBV6-1
CASSDRGHPKGGNIQYF
>14|TRBJ2-5|TRBV4-3
CASSQDNSGETQYF
>18|TRBJ2-1|TRBV7-2
CASSFPRTSGSQDNEQFF
>15|TRBJ1-2|TRBV28
CASSLRGQGERGYTF
>14|TRBJ1-5|TRBV2
CASRPGLSNQPQHF
>13|TRBJ1-4|TRBV2
CASSRDGDEKLFF
>12|TRBJ2-7|TRBV10-3
CAISVGGYEQYF
>15|TRBJ1-2|TRBV27
CASSPRPDRPYGYTF
>16|TRBJ2-3|TRBV12-5
CASGLDAVLHTDTQYF
>12|TRBJ2-1|TRBV2
CASSGGAKEQFF